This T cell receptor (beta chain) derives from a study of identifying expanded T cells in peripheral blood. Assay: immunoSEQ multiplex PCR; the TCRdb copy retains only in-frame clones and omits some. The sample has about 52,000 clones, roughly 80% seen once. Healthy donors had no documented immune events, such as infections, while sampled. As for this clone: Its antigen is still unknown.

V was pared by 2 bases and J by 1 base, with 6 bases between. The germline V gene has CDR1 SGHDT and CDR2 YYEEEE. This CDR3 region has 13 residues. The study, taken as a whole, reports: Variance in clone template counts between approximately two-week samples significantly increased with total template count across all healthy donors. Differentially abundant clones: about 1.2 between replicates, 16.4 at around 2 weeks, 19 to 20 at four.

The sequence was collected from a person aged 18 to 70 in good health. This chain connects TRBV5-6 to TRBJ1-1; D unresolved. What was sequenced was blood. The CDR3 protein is CASSFMTNTEAFF. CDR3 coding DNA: TGTGCCAGCAGCTTTATGACGAACACTGAAGCTTTCTTT. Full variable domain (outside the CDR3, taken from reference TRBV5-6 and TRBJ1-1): DAGVTQSPTHLIKTRGQQVTLRCSPKSGHDTVSWYQQALGQGPQFIFQYYEEEERQRGNFPDRFSGHQFPNYSSELNVNALLLGDSALYLCASSFMTNTEAFFGQGTRLTVV.